This entry concerns a single T cell receptor (beta chain). The antigen is unknown. The data belong to a study of cytomegalovirus exposure and HLA in healthy donors. Study outcomes and limitations: Per published reports, the classifier diagnosed cytomegalovirus status with high specificity and sensitivity. Sequencing probably produced one cluster of sequence variants that were highly shared. A few chains tied to CMV proved CMV antigen-specific in vitro.

PCR involved 60 Vbeta and 13 Jbeta primers. Clones were sequenced by immunoSEQ multiplex PCR, and TCRdb holds only the in-frame ones, with some missing. The table records some 120,000 clones, roughly 78% of them present only once. CDR3 length equals 18 residues. Trimming stripped 0 bases from V and 0 bases from J, with 18 bases between. Germline CDR1 SGHDT, CDR2 YYEEEE. Donors consisted of healthy bone marrow donors. Sequencing was done on a sample of PBMCs. The clonotype was recovered from a man under 40 in good health and CMV-seronegative. V gene TRBV5-6 combines with J gene TRBJ1-1; D is unclear. The CDR3 nucleotides read TGTGCCAGCAGCTTGGCCAGGCGGGCAGTGAGAATGAACACTGAAGCTTTCTTT. The encoded protein is CASSLARRAVRMNTEAFF. The entire variable domain, with the rest obtained from reference TRBV5-6 and TRBJ1-1, is as follows: DAGVTQSPTHLIKTRGQQVTLRCSPKSGHDTVSWYQQALGQGPQFIFQYYEEEERQRGNFPDRFSGHQFPNYSSELNVNALLLGDSALYLCASSLARRAVRMNTEAFFGQGTRLTVV.